A single sample gave rise to the 17 T cell receptor beta chains below, sequenced in a study of lymphopenia after photon versus proton radiotherapy. Profiled with immunoSEQ multiplex PCR; TCRdb holds only in-frame clones, not every one. The table shows some 170,000 clones, with around nine tenths occurring only once. Sample: peripheral blood, taken from a patient treated with photon-based radiotherapy. The source of these receptors is a man aged 50 or older with gastric cancer.

The V and J genes are TRBV30 and TRBJ1-3; D call uncertain. CDR1 is GTSNPN, CDR2 SVGIG, per germline (reference sequence). The CDR3 loop spans 13 amino acids. V was clipped by 5 bases and J by 0 bases, with 8 bases between them. The CDR3 sequence is CAWETYSGNTIYF. The CDR3, as DNA: TGTGCCTGGGAGACCTACTCTGGAAACACCATATATTTT.

This rearrangement joins TRBV27 to TRBJ2-7, with D possibly called TRBD1 or TRBD2 (5 bases each). Trimming took 5 bases from V and 3 from J, leaving 14 bases between them. The CDR3 is made up of 14 amino acids. The germline CDR1 and CDR2 sequences are MNHEY and SMNVEV (reference sequence). The CDR3 protein is CASSISGRDYEQYF. The CDR3 coding sequence is TGTGCCAGCAGTATTTCGGGACGGGACTACGAGCAGTACTTC.

V usage is TRBV5-1 and J usage is TRBJ2-7, with 7 bases that match TRBD1. The CDR3 has 13 amino acids. J lost 6 bases, V lost 3 bases, and 6 bases had no gene match. The germline CDR1 and CDR2 sequences are SGHRS and YFSETQ. The CDR3 nucleotides are TGCGCCAGCAGCTACAGGGGACGGGTCGAGCAGTACTTC. The encoded protein is CASSYRGRVEQYF.

V is TRBV19 and J is TRBJ1-1; D unresolved. This CDR3 has 13 amino acids. V was shortened by 0 bases and J by 6 bases, with 8 bases between the two germline ends. Germline V gives CDR1 LNHDA, CDR2 SQIVND (reference sequence). CDR3 in DNA: TGTGCCAGTAGTATAGATGCGGGCCCTGAAGCTTTCTTT. Its protein product is CASSIDAGPEAFF.

J is TRBJ2-7 and V is TRBV21-1; TRBD2, the table's D call, lacks a check against the DNA. TRBV21-1 is a listed pseudogene. The length of the CDR3 is 17 residues. The CDR3 reads CASSKPGLAGAVYEQYF. CDR3 DNA: TGTGCCAGCAGCAAACCGGGCCTAGCGGGAGCGGTCTACGAGCAGTACTTC.

The genes are TRBV1 and TRBJ2-1; the table names TRBD2, a call not compared with the DNA. TRBV1 is marked as a pseudogene. This CDR3 spans 18 amino acids. The CDR3 is CTSSHLGLAPREENEQFF. The CDR3 DNA is TGCACCAGCAGCCACCTGGGACTAGCGCCCCGGGAAGAGAATGAGCAGTTCTTC.

The sample holds one count of this clone. The CDR3, as DNA: TGTGCCAGCAGCTCCCCGGGACGTATAGAGCAGTACTTC. It is translated as CASSSPGRIEQYF. V and J are TRBV7-3 and TRBJ2-7, with D tentatively TRBD1 or TRBD2 (5 bases each). CDR1 is SGHTA and CDR2 is FQGTGA in the germline V gene. V dropped 4 bases and J dropped 7 bases, with 14 bases sitting between them. The CDR3 runs to 13 residues.

The chain is built from TRBV5-6 and TRBJ2-2; 8 nucleotides align to TRBD2. V was pared by 2 bases and J by 1 base, with 4 bases of the junction left unmatched. Germline V lookup: CDR1 SGHDT, CDR2 YYEEEE. The CDR3 contains 16 residues. The CDR3 protein is CASSFSSGRNTGELFF. CDR3 sequence (DNA): TGTGCCAGCAGCTTTTCGAGCGGGAGGAACACCGGGGAGCTGTTTTTT.

This sequence joins TRBV10-3 and TRBJ2-3; 11 bases are shared with TRBD2. Losses at the gene ends were 6 bases for V and 1 base for J; bases not matched to a gene: 6. The CDR3 sequence is 16 residues long. Germline V gene data show CDR1 as ENHRY and CDR2 as SYGVKD. In DNA, the CDR3 is TGTGCCATCAGCCAGAAACTAGCGGGAGGCACAGATACGCAGTATTTT. The encoded protein is CAISQKLAGGTDTQYF.

In the case of this clone: Because the CDR3's place on the DNA is in doubt, the DNA is left out and the CDR3 is given as listed by TCRdb. The chain couples TRBV1 to TRBJ1-5; the D call TRBD1 from the table was never checked on the DNA. TRBV1 is classified as a pseudogene. Termini included, the CDR3 measures 17 amino acids. CDR3 protein: CTSSQEGVGRGTQPQHF.

This chain joins TRBV7-9 and TRBJ2-1; D may be TRBD2 (5 bases). The CDR3 contains 15 residues. CDR1 and CDR2 from the germline V gene are SEHNR and FQNEAQ (reference sequence). V was clipped by 1 base and J by 9 bases, with 16 bases between them. This chain's CDR3 is CASSLGGGPQSEQFF. The CDR3 region has the DNA TGTGCCAGCAGCTTAGGTGGCGGGCCACAAAGTGAGCAGTTCTTC.

The J gene is TRBJ1-4, the V gene TRBV19; D is undetermined. The germline gives CDR1 LNHDA, CDR2 SQIVND (reference sequence). This CDR3 region has 14 residues. The ends were cut back, 2 bases at V and 8 bases at J, with 12 bases in the middle. In DNA form, the CDR3 reads TGTGCCAGTAGTATATTTAGTGTTCCGGAAAAACTGTTTTTT. It yields the protein CASSIFSVPEKLFF.

The chain couples TRBV18 to TRBJ2-7; 11 bases align to TRBD2. The CDR3 runs to 17 residues. Germline CDR1 KGHSH, CDR2 LQKENI. V dropped 0 bases and J dropped 3; count of bases not matched to a gene: 7. The CDR3 reads CASSPPPSGRFRYEQYF. In nucleotides, the CDR3 is TGTGCCAGCTCACCACCCCCTAGCGGGAGGTTTCGCTACGAGCAGTACTTC.

The chain joins TRBV7-9 to TRBJ1-5; TRBD1 is a possible D gene (5 bases). CDR1 and CDR2 (germline): SEHNR, FQNEAQ (reference sequence). With 1 base removed from V and 5 bases from J, the gap between germline ends came to 15 bases. This CDR3 is 16 amino acids long. CDR3 sequence reads: CASSLGLGLQDQPQHF. For the CDR3, the DNA is TGTGCCAGCAGCTTAGGTTTAGGTTTACAGGATCAGCCCCAGCATTTT.

The genes are TRBV5-1 and TRBJ2-2; D gene unclear. V was cut by 4 bases and J by 4 bases, with 11 bases left in between. The V gene's germline CDR1 is SGHRS and CDR2 YFSETQ. The length of the CDR3 is 14 residues. The DNA for the CDR3 is TGCGCCAGCAGCATAATGGATCCCACCGGGGAGCTGTTTTTT. It specifies CASSIMDPTGELFF.

The V gene is TRBV5-1, the J gene TRBJ1-1; no definite D call. The V gene's germline CDR1 is SGHRS and CDR2 YFSETQ. The CDR3 sequence is 16 residues long. V was shortened by 0 bases and J by 0 bases, with 12 bases between the two germline ends. The CDR3 DNA reads as TGCGCCAGCAGCTTGGGGTCGGGAGGGATGAACACTGAAGCTTTCTTT. Its translation is CASSLGSGGMNTEAFF.

The table lists this clone with a count of one. The CDR3 bases are TGTGCCAGCAGCTTAGGGGGTTCAGGCTATGGCTACACCTTC. The encoded protein is CASSLGGSGYGYTF. The J gene is TRBJ1-2, the V gene TRBV7-8; no reliable D call. Trimming shortened V by 1 base and J by 4 bases, and 10 bases separated the two germline ends. The CDR3 is made up of 14 amino acids. CDR1 and CDR2 (germline): SGHVS, FQNEAQ.